These T cell receptor beta chains were read from a single sample in a study of read filtering for tumor transcriptome and immune sequencing. A single record per CDR3 protein comes from TCRdb applying MiXCR to the reads. The sample lists about 46,000 distinct CDR3 sequences; more than 10% were seen once. Sequences were obtained from a population of CD138-negative cells sorted from bone marrow. The receptors shown here come from a donor older than 35 with multiple myeloma. CDR3s include the opening cysteine and the closing phenylalanine or tryptophan. A D gene is named only where the DNA matches it firmly. Clone size is not always given. Where it is, it says once, few, many or a class for expanded clones.

v_gene	len	abundance	d_gene	j_gene	CDR3nt	CDR3aa
TRBV28	16	many	-	TRBJ2-5	TGTGCCAGCAGTCAGGGGGGTTCAGGGATGGGGGAGACCCAGTACTTC	CASSQGGSGMGETQYF
TRBV11-3	15	few	-	TRBJ1-3	TGTGCCAGCAGCTTAGGGCAGAACTCTGGAAACACCATATATTTT	CASSLGQNSGNTIYF
TRBV7-6	12	many	-	TRBJ2-2	TGTGCCAGCAGCATTAACACCGGGGAGCTGTTTTTT	CASSINTGELFF
TRBV13	14	many	TRBD1	TRBJ2-1	TGTGCCAGCAGCCGCCGGGACAGCCTTGATGAGCAGTTCTTC	CASSRRDSLDEQFF
TRBV12-3/TRBV12-4	13	-	-	TRBJ1-2	TGTGCCAGCAGTCCGGACATCTACTATGGCTACGCCTTC	CASSPDIYYGYAF
TRBV20-1	17	many	TRBD2	TRBJ2-5	TGCAGTGCCATATCTCGCCTAGCGGGAGGGCCTCGCGAGACCCAGTACTTC	CSAISRLAGGPRETQYF
TRBV20-1	15	many	-	TRBJ2-1	TGCAGTGCTAGAGATCCGTTCCTGGACAGAAATGAGCAGTTCTTC	CSARDPFLDRNEQFF
TRBV6-1	16	many	TRBD1	TRBJ1-6	TGTGCCAGCAGTGAACCACCCGGGACAGGAAATTCACCCCTCCACTTT	CASSEPPGTGNSPLHF
TRBV3-1	15	many	-	TRBJ2-1	TGTGCCAGCAGCCATACAGGGTTCTTATACAATGAGCAGTTCTTC	CASSHTGFLYNEQFF
TRBV24-1	16	many	-	TRBJ2-1	TGTGCCACCAGTGATTTGGTGGGGGGCCAATACAATGAGCAGTTCTTC	CATSDLVGGQYNEQFF
TRBV30	11	medium-sized	-	TRBJ1-1	TGTGCCTGGATACGGAGGACTGAAGCTTTCTTT	CAWIRRTEAFF
TRBV4-1	16	many	TRBD1	TRBJ2-1	TGCGCCAGCAGCCAGGCGACAGGGACCTCCTACAATGAGCAGTTCTTC	CASSQATGTSYNEQFF
TRBV28	13	-	-	TRBJ1-1	TGTGCCACCGAAACAGGGCGTAACACTGAAGCTCTCTTT	CATETGRNTEALF
TRBV11-2	13	many	-	TRBJ2-3	TGTGCCAGCAGCATTAACCTGGGCGATACGCAGTATTTT	CASSINLGDTQYF
TRBV5-4	15	many	-	TRBJ1-4	TGTGCCAGCAGCTTGGGTGGAACAACTAATGAAAAACTGTTTTTT	CASSLGGTTNEKLFF
TRBV20-1	13	many	-	TRBJ1-5	TGCAGTGCTAGTGCCGGGAACAATCAGCCCCAGCATTTT	CSASAGNNQPQHF
TRBV7-9	15	medium-sized	TRBD2	TRBJ2-1	TGTGCCAGCAGCTTAGCGGGAGGGTACGGCAATGAGCAGTTCTTC	CASSLAGGYGNEQFF
TRBV5-6	14	many	TRBD2	TRBJ2-1	TGTGCCAGCAGCTTGGTACTAGCGGGCCATGAGCAGTTCTTC	CASSLVLAGHEQFF
TRBV10-3	15	-	TRBD2	TRBJ2-7	TGTGCCATCAGTGAATCAGCGGGAAATTCCTACGAGCAGTACTTC	CAISESAGNSYEQYF
TRBV20-1	16	many	TRBD2	TRBJ2-1	TGTTCGACCCCCGATTCGGGGGGGAGGGCCTCCAATGAGCAGTTCTTC	CSTPDSGGRASNEQFF
TRBV5-4	15	many	-	TRBJ2-1	TGTGCCAGCAGCTTGGTAAGATTGGGGGCCGATGAGCAGTTCTTC	CASSLVRLGADEQFF
TRBV11-3	14	many	TRBD1	TRBJ1-1	TGTGCCAGCAGCAGCGGGACAGGGGCTACTGAAGCTTTCTTT	CASSSGTGATEAFF
TRBV6-1	13	many	-	TRBJ1-1	TGTGCCAGCAGTTGGGCCGAAGGCACTGAAGCTTTCTTT	CASSWAEGTEAFF
TRBV27	16	many	TRBD2	TRBJ2-1	TGTGCCAGCAGCCAAAAGGCTAGCGGGTTTTACAATGAGCAGTTCTTC	CASSQKASGFYNEQFF
TRBV19	15	many	-	TRBJ2-7	TGTGCCAGTAGTATAATCCGGCGGTTCTCCTACGAGCAGTACTTC	CASSIIRRFSYEQYF
TRBV6-2/TRBV6-3	11	many	-	TRBJ2-1	TGTGCCAGCAGCTACACAAATGAGCAGTTCTTC	CASSYTNEQFF
TRBV5-1	16	many	TRBD1	TRBJ2-5	TGCGCCAGCAGCTTTGACGGGGACAGGCTCCAAGAGACCCAGTACTTC	CASSFDGDRLQETQYF